This T cell receptor beta chain was recorded in a study of CD8 T cells in ankylosing spondylitis. Regarding the study as a whole: Disease-linked clones were CD8+ and relatively rare in peripheral blood. Among TCR beta sequences, a motif of several highly homologous variants appeared characteristic of ankylosing spondylitis blood. Previous work reported some of these motif variants in the synovial fluid and blood of reactive arthritis.

Each TCR beta library was made by quantitative 5'-RACE that incorporated molecular barcodes. TCRdb used MiXCR to reprocess the 5' RACE reads, holding one entry per CDR3 protein. The data show hundreds of thousands of distinct CDR3 sequences, roughly 24% seen once. About this clonotype itself: The antigen is not known.

CDR1 is LGHNA and CDR2 is YNFKEQ in the germline V gene. Trimming stripped 1 base from V and 5 bases from J, with 9 bases between. This CDR3 spans 14 amino acids. The sequencing input was blood, either unsorted or a sorted T cell fraction (not recorded which). The receptor was derived from a male donor with ankylosing spondylitis or in good health (not recorded which). The rearrangement joins TRBV4-2 to TRBJ2-1; a possible D gene is TRBD2 (6 bases). The CDR3 nucleotides are TGTGCCAGCAGCCAAGTTGAGCGGGACAATGAGCAGTTCTTC. The encoded protein is CASSQVERDNEQFF.